This TCR beta chain was found in a study of beta chain features in type 1 diabetes. Points from the study as a whole: For Type 1 diabetes patients, all four CD4+ subsets carried TCRB CDR3s that were moderately but significantly shorter.

The germline V gene encodes CDR1 SGHTA and CDR2 FQGNSA. This CDR3 has 14 residues. Trimming cost V 5 bases and J 4 bases; bases outside gene matches: 6. Sorted populations were all over 95% pure. Every bit of the isolated RNA underwent reverse transcription, so sequencing read expressed TCRB transcripts. Sequenced naive, central memory and regulatory T cell samples produced an average of about 3.57 million reads. The table came from immunoSEQ multiplex PCR; TCRdb's copy has only in-frame clones and leaves some out. The table lists about 410,000 clones, roughly 14% of them singletons, with approximately 0.035% in the top ten. Turning to this clone: The target antigen is unknown.

Sequencing was performed on naive CD4+ T cells from blood. The V call is TRBV7-2, the J call TRBJ2-7, with TRBD2 matching 9 bases. The receptor was isolated from a man aged 25-45 years in good health. Written as DNA, the CDR3 is TGTGCCAGCAGCCTTCAGCGGGGGGTTTACGAGCAGTACTTC. Translated, it gives CASSLQRGVYEQYF.